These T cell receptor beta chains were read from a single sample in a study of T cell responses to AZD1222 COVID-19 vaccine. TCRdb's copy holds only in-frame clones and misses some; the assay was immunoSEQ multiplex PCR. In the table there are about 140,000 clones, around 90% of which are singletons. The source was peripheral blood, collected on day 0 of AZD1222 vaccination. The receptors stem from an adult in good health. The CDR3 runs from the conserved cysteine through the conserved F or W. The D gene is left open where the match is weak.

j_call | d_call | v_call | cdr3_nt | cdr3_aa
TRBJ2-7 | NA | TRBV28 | TGTGCCAGCAGCCTCACAGTTCGCGAGCAGTACTTC | CASSLTVREQYF
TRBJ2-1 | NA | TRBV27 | TGTGCCAGCAGTTCGCCGGTGACTTCGACAGACCAACTTGGGAATGAGCAGTTCTTC | CASSSPVTSTDQLGNEQFF
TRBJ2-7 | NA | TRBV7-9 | TGTGCCAGCAGCTCTGGTGGGGGACGGGGCGAGCAGTACTTC | CASSSGGGRGEQYF
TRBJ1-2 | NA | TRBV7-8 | TGTGCCAGCAGCTTACCCCGGAACAGGGTCTGGGGGGCGGACTATGGCTACACCTTC | CASSLPRNRVWGADYGYTF
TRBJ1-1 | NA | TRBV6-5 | TGTGCCAGCAGGATACGGGTGAGCACTGAAGCTTTCTTT | CASRIRVSTEAFF
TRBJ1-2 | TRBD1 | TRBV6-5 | TGTGCCAGCAGCCCCCGGACAGGCTATGGCTACACCTTC | CASSPRTGYGYTF
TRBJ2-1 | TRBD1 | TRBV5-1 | TGCGCCAGCAGCGTTTTACAGGGGGCCACGTACAATGAGCAGTTCTTC | CASSVLQGATYNEQFF
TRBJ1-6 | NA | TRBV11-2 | TGTGCCAGCAGCTCCGGGACCTCCGGTCGGGCCCTCCACTTT | CASSSGTSGRALHF
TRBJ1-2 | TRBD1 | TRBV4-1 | TGCGCCAGCAGCGTCCGGACAGGGCGGGACGGCTACACCTTC | CASSVRTGRDGYTF
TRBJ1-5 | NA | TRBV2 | TGTGCCAGCAGTGTCCCCCAGTGGGGGCATCAGCCCCAGCATTTT | CASSVPQWGHQPQHF
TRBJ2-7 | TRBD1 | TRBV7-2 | TGTGCCAGCAGTTGGACAGGCTCTGGCGAGCAGTACTTC | CASSWTGSGEQYF
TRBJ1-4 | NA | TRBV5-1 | TGCGCCAGCAGCTTTCAGGGGAGGACTGAAAAACTGTTTTTT | CASSFQGRTEKLFF
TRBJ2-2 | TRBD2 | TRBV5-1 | TGCGCCAGCAGTTTGTCGGGAGGGACCGGGGAGCTGTTTTTT | CASSLSGGTGELFF
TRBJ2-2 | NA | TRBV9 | TGTGCCAGCAGCTCCCCTCACAAGGCCGGGGAGCTGTTTTTT | CASSSPHKAGELFF
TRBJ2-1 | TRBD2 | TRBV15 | TGTGCCACCAGCAGACCGACTGGACTAGCGGGAGGCTCCTACAATGAGCAGTTCTTC | CATSRPTGLAGGSYNEQFF
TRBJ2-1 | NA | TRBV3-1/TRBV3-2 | TGTGCCAGCAGCCTCCTCACGGGAGACTCCCTTCCCAATGAGCAGTTCTTC | CASSLLTGDSLPNEQFF
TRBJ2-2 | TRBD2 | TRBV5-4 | TGTGCCAGCAGCCCCGGGACTAGCGGGAGTGGCACCGGGGAGCTGTTTTTT | CASSPGTSGSGTGELFF